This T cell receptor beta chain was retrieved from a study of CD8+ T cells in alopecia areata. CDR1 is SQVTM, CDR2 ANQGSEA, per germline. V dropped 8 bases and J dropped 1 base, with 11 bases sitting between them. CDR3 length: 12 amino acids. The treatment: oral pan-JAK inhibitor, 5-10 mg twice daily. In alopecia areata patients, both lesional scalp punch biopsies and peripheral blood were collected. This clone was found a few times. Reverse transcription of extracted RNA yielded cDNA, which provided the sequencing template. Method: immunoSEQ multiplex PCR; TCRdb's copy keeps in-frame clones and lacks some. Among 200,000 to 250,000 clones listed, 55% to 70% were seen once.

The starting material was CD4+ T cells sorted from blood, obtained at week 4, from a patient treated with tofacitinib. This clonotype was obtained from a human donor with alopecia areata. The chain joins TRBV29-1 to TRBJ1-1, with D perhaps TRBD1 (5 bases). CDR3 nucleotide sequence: TGCAGCTTTGGAGGGGCGAACACTGAAGCTTTCTTT. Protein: CSFGGANTEAFF.